What follows describes a single T cell receptor (beta chain). Its matching antigen is unknown. The data stem from a study of lymphopenia after photon versus proton radiotherapy. Study results and caveats: Photon-treated patients lost naive T cells and TCR diversity; proton-treated stayed stable. After lymphocyte nadir, photon-treated repertoires showed oligoclonal expansion, especially CD8+ Temra.

Only in-frame clones appear in the TCRdb table, and some are missing; sequencing was by immunoSEQ multiplex PCR. The sample includes about 12,000 clones, less than 90% of them seen just once. With 4 bases clipped from V and 1 base from J, the junction kept 3 bases outside the gene matches. The length of the CDR3 is 14 residues. Per the germline V gene, CDR1 is SNHLY and CDR2 is FYNNEI. This specimen consisted of peripheral blood, obtained from a patient treated with photon-based radiotherapy. The sequence derives from a man aged 55-75 years with pancreatic cancer. The gene calls are TRBV2 and TRBJ1-1; 7 bases map to TRBD1. CDR3 residues: CASSGGTENTEAFF. The CDR3 nucleotides read TGTGCCAGCAGTGGGGGGACAGAGAACACTGAAGCTTTCTTT.